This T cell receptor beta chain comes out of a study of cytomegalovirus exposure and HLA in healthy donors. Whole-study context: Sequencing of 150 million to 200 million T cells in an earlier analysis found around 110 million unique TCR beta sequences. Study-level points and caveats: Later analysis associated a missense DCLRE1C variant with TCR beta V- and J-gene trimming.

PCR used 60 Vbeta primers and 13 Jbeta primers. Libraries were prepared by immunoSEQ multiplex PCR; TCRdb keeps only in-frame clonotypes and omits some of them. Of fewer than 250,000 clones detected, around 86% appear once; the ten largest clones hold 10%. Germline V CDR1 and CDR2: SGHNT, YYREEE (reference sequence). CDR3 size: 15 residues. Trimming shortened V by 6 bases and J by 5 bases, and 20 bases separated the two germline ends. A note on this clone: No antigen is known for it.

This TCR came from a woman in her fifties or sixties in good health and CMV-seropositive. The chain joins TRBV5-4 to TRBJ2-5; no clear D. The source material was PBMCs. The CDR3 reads CASMTRRGSRETQYF. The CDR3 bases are TGTGCCAGCATGACCCGACGCGGTAGTAGGGAGACCCAGTACTTC.